This T cell receptor (beta chain) was profiled in a study of cytomegalovirus exposure and HLA in healthy donors. Study-level results: TCR beta sequences reportedly predicted the HLA-A and HLA-B alleles of most subjects accurately. Later analysis placed DRB1 highest and HLA-C lowest in TCR association rates, which differed by HLA locus.

There are 13 residues in the CDR3. V gave up 2 bases and J gave up 4 bases, with 9 bases separating them. Germline CDR1 reads MNHNS; CDR2 reads SASEGT. This PCR relied on a set of 60 Vbeta primers and 13 Jbeta primers. In the original workflow: An analysis that came later counted 70 million to 100 million unique TCR beta chains, roughly 11 million shared. Sequencing used immunoSEQ multiplex PCR; TCRdb keeps in-frame clones, though not all of them. The V and J calls and clone size were taken over from that table, and D and trimming were inferred from the DNA. Of 110,000 or so clones in the sample, 77% are singletons; the top ten hold 10% to 11%. In regard to this clone: What it binds is not known.

The receptor comes from a middle-aged man in good health and CMV-seropositive. The specimen was PBMCs. V is TRBV6-1 and J is TRBJ2-7; D call uncertain. CDR3 DNA: TGTGCCAGCAGTGAATCCGTCCCTTACGAGCAGTACTTC. It is translated as CASSESVPYEQYF.